Below, 12 T cell receptor beta chains from the same sample are listed, as sequenced in a study of blood T cell repertoires in COVID-19. TCRdb's copy holds only in-frame clones and misses some; the assay was immunoSEQ multiplex PCR. The top ten hold approximately 4.8% of the sample, which has tens of thousands of clones, about 85% seen once. Sequenced sample: peripheral blood. These receptors all come from a man aged 80 or over with acute or convalescent COVID-19.

V is TRBV6-2 or TRBV6-3 and J is TRBJ2-5; 13 nucleotides agree with TRBD2. With V trimmed by 5 bases and J by 3 bases, 3 bases remained unmatched. The V gene's germline CDR1 is MNHEY and CDR2 SVGEGT. The CDR3 length is 15 residues. CDR3 nucleotides: TGTGCCAGCAGTCACGGGACTAGCGGGGAAGAGACCCAGTACTTC. Translated, it gives CASSHGTSGEETQYF.

The J gene is TRBJ1-3, the V gene TRBV18, with a possible D match to TRBD1 (5 bases). The CDR3 has 14 residues. Trimming removed 2 bases at V and 1 base at J, with 6 bases between. From germline, CDR1 is KGHSH and CDR2 LQKENI. The DNA for the CDR3 is TGTGCCAGCTCACCAAACAGGTCTGGAAACACCATATATTTT. Its translation is CASSPNRSGNTIYF.

The gene calls are TRBV7-7 and TRBJ1-6; D remains ambiguous. The germline V and J ends were trimmed by 5 bases and 7 bases, with 9 bases remaining between them. Germline CDR1 is SSHAT and CDR2 is FNYEAQ (reference sequence). The CDR3 has 13 amino acids. The CDR3 bases are TGTGCCAGCAGCGTTTCCCCGAATTCACCCCTCCACTTT. Protein product: CASSVSPNSPLHF.

The chain links TRBV7-9 to TRBJ1-5; 12 nucleotides match TRBD1. Germline trimming cut 5 bases from V and 6 bases from J; bases unmatched to any gene: 5. Germline V CDR1 and CDR2: SEHNR, FQNEAQ (reference sequence). CDR3 size: 15 residues. CDR3 sequence (DNA): TGTGCCAGCAGCGCGGGACAGGGGGCGGGTCAGCCCCAGCATTTT. Translating it yields CASSAGQGAGQPQHF.

Note on this clone: The same CDR3 is also encoded by other DNA sequences in this sample. CDR3 amino acids: CATSDPGLAGDNEQFF. The DNA of the CDR3 is TGTGCCACCAGTGACCCGGGACTAGCGGGAGACAATGAGCAGTTCTTC. The chain is built from TRBV24-1 and TRBJ2-1, with 14 bases aligning to TRBD2. This CDR3 region has 16 residues. Trimming at V came to 4 bases and at J to 5 bases, leaving 3 bases not matched to a gene. Germline V lookup: CDR1 KGHDR, CDR2 SFDVKD.

This chain joins TRBV11-2 and TRBJ2-1; 11 bases map to TRBD2. CDR3 size: 15 residues. V trimming: 3 bases; J trimming: 7 bases; junction bases outside the gene matches: 5. Germline CDR1 is SGHAT and CDR2 is FQNNGV. CDR3 loop: CASSFPGLAVNEQFF. CDR3 coding DNA: TGTGCCAGCAGCTTCCCGGGACTAGCGGTAAATGAGCAGTTCTTC.

The chain links TRBV28 to TRBJ2-3; 8 bases are a match to TRBD1. V was clipped by 5 bases and J by 1 base; unmatched bases: 11. The CDR3 sequence is 17 residues long. Germline assignment: CDR1 MDHEN and CDR2 SYDVKM. CDR3 region: CASSPFFGQGGTDTQYF. The CDR3 DNA reads TGTGCCAGCAGTCCCTTTTTCGGACAGGGTGGCACAGATACGCAGTATTTT.

The chain uses TRBV10-3 and TRBJ2-5; D unresolved. The CDR3 spans 12 residues. Germline V gives CDR1 ENHRY, CDR2 SYGVKD. V lost 4 bases and J 3 bases, leaving 6 bases between the germline ends. This chain's CDR3 is CAISGGEETQYF. CDR3 nucleotide sequence: TGTGCCATCAGTGGTGGAGAAGAGACCCAGTACTTC.

In its sample, this clone was seen a few times. The chain carries TRBV9 and TRBJ1-4, with 7 positions matching TRBD1. CDR3 length: 18 residues. V shed 0 bases, J shed 0 bases, and the junction held 8 bases outside the gene matches. Per the germline V gene, CDR1 is SGDLS and CDR2 is YYNGEE. CDR3 sequence reads: CASSVDGGGRATNEKLFF. The CDR3 DNA sequence: TGTGCCAGCAGCGTAGATGGAGGGGGCCGCGCAACTAATGAAAAACTGTTTTTT.

The J gene is TRBJ2-7, the V gene TRBV7-2; TRBD2 matches at 9 bases. The germline CDR1 and CDR2 sequences are SGHTA and FQGNSA. The CDR3 length is 14 residues. The trim removed 3 bases at V and 6 bases at J, leaving 6 bases unmatched. The CDR3 DNA reads TGTGCCAGCAGCTTGGAAGCGGGAGGTTTCGAGCAGTACTTC. It yields the protein CASSLEAGGFEQYF.

The chain couples TRBV10-3 to TRBJ2-3, with 8 positions matching TRBD1. V was clipped by 5 bases and J by 2 bases; unmatched bases: 9. Germline assignment: CDR1 ENHRY and CDR2 SYGVKD. This CDR3 contains 16 residues. The CDR3 loop reads CAISPGGTGVTDTQYF. In DNA form, the CDR3 reads TGTGCCATCAGTCCTGGTGGGACAGGAGTCACAGATACGCAGTATTTT.

This clone appeared a few times. The chain links TRBV12-3 or TRBV12-4 to TRBJ1-2; D not certain. The CDR3 length is 13 residues. V was pared by 8 bases and J by 3 bases, with 13 bases between. Here the CDR3 DNA reads TGTGCCAGCCTCAAACGGCAGGACTATGGCTACACCTTC. Residues: CASLKRQDYGYTF.